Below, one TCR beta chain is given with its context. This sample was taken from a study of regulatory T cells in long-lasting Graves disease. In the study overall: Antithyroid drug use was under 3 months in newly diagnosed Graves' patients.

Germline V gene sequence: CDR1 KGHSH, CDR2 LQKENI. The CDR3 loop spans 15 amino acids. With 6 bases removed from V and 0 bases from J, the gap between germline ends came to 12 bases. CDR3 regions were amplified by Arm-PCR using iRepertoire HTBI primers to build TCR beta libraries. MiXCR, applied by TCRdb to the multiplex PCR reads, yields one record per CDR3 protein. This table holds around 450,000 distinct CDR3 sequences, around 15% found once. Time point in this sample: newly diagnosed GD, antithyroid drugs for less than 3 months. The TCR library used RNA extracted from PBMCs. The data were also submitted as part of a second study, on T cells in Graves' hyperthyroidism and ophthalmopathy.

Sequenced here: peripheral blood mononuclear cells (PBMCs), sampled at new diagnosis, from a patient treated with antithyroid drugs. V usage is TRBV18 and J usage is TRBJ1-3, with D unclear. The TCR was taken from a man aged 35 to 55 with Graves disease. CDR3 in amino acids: CASSQAPGSGNTIYF. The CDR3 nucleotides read TGTGCCAGCTCCCAGGCTCCCGGCTCTGGAAACACCATATATTTT.